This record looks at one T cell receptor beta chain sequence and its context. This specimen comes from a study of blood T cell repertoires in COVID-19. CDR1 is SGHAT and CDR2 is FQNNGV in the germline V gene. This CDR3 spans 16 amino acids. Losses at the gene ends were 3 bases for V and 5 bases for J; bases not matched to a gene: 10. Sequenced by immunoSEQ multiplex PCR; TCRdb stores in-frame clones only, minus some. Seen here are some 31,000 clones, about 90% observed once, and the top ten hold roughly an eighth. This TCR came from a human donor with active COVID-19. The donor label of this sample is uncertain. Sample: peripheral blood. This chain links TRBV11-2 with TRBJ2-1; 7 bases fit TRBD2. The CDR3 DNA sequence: TGTGCCAGCAGCTTGGGTGCGAGGACTAGACACAATGAGCAGTTCTTC. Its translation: CASSLGARTRHNEQFF.